This T cell receptor (beta chain) was observed in a study of PD-1 blockade in classical Hodgkin lymphoma. Study findings and constraints: The origin of the repertoire differences remains undefined, with disease activity or prior therapy as possible causes. A significant rise in TCR diversity by C4D1 was seen for CD4+ but not CD8+ cells. It was among complete responders that baseline diversity resembled that of newly diagnosed patients. Reported baseline diversity: healthy donors highest, relapsed/refractory patients lowest.

Comments on this clone: Its matching antigen is unknown.

Assay used: immunoSEQ multiplex PCR; TCRdb lists only in-frame clones, some missing. This table has 40,000 to 65,000 clones, over 75% appearing once. The CDR3 covers 13 residues. Trimming removed 7 bases from V and 3 bases from J, with 12 bases in between. CDR1 is SEHNR, CDR2 FQNEAQ, per germline (reference sequence). No patient escaped relapse after autologous stem cell transplantation, and brentuximab vedotin exposure varied. The chain carries TRBV7-9 and TRBJ1-2; no clear D gene. Sample: peripheral blood mononuclear cells (PBMCs), taken at baseline. The TCR sequence derives from a human donor with classical Hodgkin lymphoma. The CDR3 is CASTWADHYGYTF. In DNA, the CDR3 is TGTGCCAGCACGTGGGCGGATCACTATGGCTACACCTTC.